This TCR beta chain is drawn from a study of tumor and adjacent non-tumor tissue in lung cancer. General observations from the study: Normal lung showed higher cumulative top 100 clone frequency than tumor. Tumor tissue had significantly higher TCR diversity than normal lung.

RNA was extracted from bulk tissue without any cell sorting. In germline, CDR1 is MNHNS, CDR2 SASEGT. The V end was cut by 7 bases, the J end by 8 bases, with 15 bases between. The CDR3 contains 14 residues. A modified ARM-PCR protocol with three rounds of nested PCR amplified TCRbeta. TCRdb ran MiXCR on the multiplex PCR reads and lists one entry per CDR3 protein. The sample shows just over 200,000 distinct CDR3 sequences, approximately 74% of them seen only once. Comments on this clonotype: The antigen is undetermined.

The V and J genes are TRBV6-1 and TRBJ1-6, with D uncertain. Sequenced input: lung tumor tissue. The sequence came from a man aged 55 to 70 with non-small cell lung cancer. As DNA, the CDR3 is TGTGCCAGCAAGGAGGAATACTCCGATTCACCCCTCCACTTT. This gives the protein CASKEEYSDSPLHF.